These 25 T cell receptor beta chains share one sample of origin, sequenced in a study of T-cell reconstitution after alpha-beta-depleted transplantation in children. This sample's TCRbeta library carried unique molecular identifier barcodes. TCRdb fed the PCR reads into MiXCR, producing one record per CDR3 protein. The sample includes 300,000 to 350,000 distinct CDR3 sequences, around 20% of them seen just once. Sequencing used PBMCs, mostly from graft donor cells, obtained 180 days after TCRalphabeta/CD19-depleted stem cell transplant. Every receptor here comes from a male patient under 18 who had a stem cell transplant for acute lymphoblastic leukemia, so the T cells may come from the graft donor.

This clonotype was seen more than once but under ten times. The rearrangement uses TRBV20-1 and TRBJ2-3; TRBD2 might be the D (6 bases). Germline CDR1 DFQATT, CDR2 SNEGSKA (reference sequence). This CDR3 region has 10 residues. V was cut by 7 bases and J by 8 bases, with 10 bases left in between. The CDR3 coding sequence is TGCAGTGTGGCGGGAAGTACGCAGTATTTT. Translating it yields CSVAGSTQYF.

This clonotype was detected only a few times. This chain links TRBV4-1 with TRBJ2-7; tentatively, D is TRBD2 (6 bases). Germline V gene data show CDR1 as MGHRA and CDR2 as YSYEKL. Trimming stripped 1 base from V and 4 bases from J, with 11 bases between. This CDR3 has 14 residues. The CDR3 nucleotides read TGCGCCAGCAGCCAAGGGCGGGATTGGTACGAGCAGTACTTC. Its translation: CASSQGRDWYEQYF.

This chain connects TRBV25-1 to TRBJ2-7, with D perhaps TRBD2 (6 bases). The CDR3 sequence is 14 residues long. V was trimmed by 4 bases and J by 6 bases, leaving 16 bases between them. In germline, CDR1 is MGHDK, CDR2 SYGVNS. DNA of the CDR3: TGTGCCAGCAGTGGGCTAGCGACCGGGGCCGAGCAGTACTTC. It translates to CASSGLATGAEQYF.

The chain carries TRBV29-1 and TRBJ2-2; no firm D call. The germline gives CDR1 SQVTM, CDR2 ANQGSEA. Trimming took 3 bases from V and 2 from J, leaving 7 bases between them. This CDR3 comprises 13 residues. CDR3 protein: CSVDKTNTGELFF. CDR3 coding DNA: TGCAGCGTTGACAAGACTAACACCGGGGAGCTGTTTTTT.

This chain joins TRBV2 and TRBJ2-1, with 7 bases identical to TRBD2. V lost 8 bases, J lost 2 bases, and 15 bases stayed unmatched. Germline V lookup: CDR1 SNHLY, CDR2 FYNNEI. The length of the CDR3 is 17 residues. The CDR3: CASLTSSGTTPYNEQFF. The CDR3 DNA is TGTGCCAGCCTGACCTCATCCGGGACTACACCCTACAATGAGCAGTTCTTC.

This clonotype was seen a single time. The V call is TRBV5-6, the J call TRBJ2-3; 8 nucleotides align to TRBD2. CDR3 length: 16 amino acids. The germline V gene has CDR1 SGHDT and CDR2 YYEEEE. J was trimmed by 6 bases and V by 2 bases; bases with no gene match: 11. The CDR3 nucleotides are TGTGCCAGCAGCTTTGGACTAGCCTTTAGTCTGGATACGCAGTATTTT. It specifies CASSFGLAFSLDTQYF.

As to this clonotype: Its ends do not fully match the called genes, so a read error is possible. The V gene is TRBV24-1, the J gene TRBJ2-3; D is unresolved. Germline V lookup: CDR1 KGHDR, CDR2 SFDVKD. The CDR3 sequence is 14 residues long. The CDR3 DNA reads as TGTACCACCAGTGCCCCGGGCAGCACAGATACGCAGTATTTT. This codes for CTTSAPGSTDTQYF.

This clonotype was observed a handful of times. The J gene is TRBJ1-5, the V gene TRBV13, with D possibly matching TRBD1 (5 bases). CDR1 and CDR2 (germline): PRHDT, FYEKMQ (reference sequence). V was cut by 2 bases and J by 5 bases, with 13 bases left in between. The CDR3 is 15 amino acids. Written as DNA, the CDR3 is TGTGCCAGCAGCTTAAGGCAGGGTAGGGATCAGCCCCAGCATTTT. As protein: CASSLRQGRDQPQHF.

This sequence joins TRBV19 and TRBJ2-1, with 13 bases lining up with TRBD2. CDR1 and CDR2 (germline): LNHDA, SQIVND (reference sequence). The trim removed 4 bases at V and 7 bases at J, leaving 4 bases unmatched. The CDR3 extends over 15 amino acids. DNA for the CDR3: TGTGCCAGTAGTACACTAGCGGGAGGGCGGAATGAGCAGTTCTTC. Translated: CASSTLAGGRNEQFF.

The chain's CDR3 is CSARDPSGRGATDTQYF. The CDR3 DNA reads as TGCAGTGCTAGAGATCCGAGCGGGAGAGGAGCCACAGATACGCAGTATTTT. The chain couples TRBV20-1 to TRBJ2-3, with TRBD2 matching over 8 bases. The germline V gene has CDR1 DFQATT and CDR2 SNEGSKA (reference sequence). The CDR3 extends over 17 amino acids. Trimming cost V 0 bases and J 2 bases; bases outside gene matches: 10.

V is TRBV7-3 and J is TRBJ2-3; 13 bases fit TRBD2. From germline, CDR1 is SGHTA and CDR2 FQGTGA. Germline trimming cut 0 bases from V and 2 bases from J; bases unmatched to any gene: 8. CDR3 length: 19 amino acids. CDR3 residues: CASSLTGGGTSGITDTQYF. CDR3 in DNA: TGTGCCAGCAGCTTAACGGGTGGGGGGACTAGCGGGATCACAGATACGCAGTATTTT.

This clonotype turned up a few times. The genes are TRBV7-8 and TRBJ2-7; the D is unclear. The germline V gene has CDR1 SGHVS and CDR2 FQNEAQ. The CDR3 has 15 residues. V lost 6 bases to trimming and J lost 2 bases, with 17 bases between them. CDR3 in amino acids: CASSPDSWLTYEQYF. The CDR3 bases are TGTGCCAGCAGTCCCGATTCATGGCTAACCTACGAGCAGTACTTC.

V is TRBV20-1 and J is TRBJ1-2; D is ambiguous. CDR3 size: 14 residues. V was clipped by 0 bases and J by 2 bases, with 10 bases between them. Germline V gene lookup returns CDR1 DFQATT and CDR2 SNEGSKA (reference sequence). CDR3 DNA sequence: TGCAGTGCTAGAGATACCGCCCGAAACTATGGCTACACCTTC. This encodes CSARDTARNYGYTF.

The V gene is TRBV20-1, the J gene TRBJ2-1; D gene ambiguous. Germline loops: CDR1 DFQATT, CDR2 SNEGSKA (reference sequence). V was cut by 0 bases and J by 6 bases, with 15 bases left in between. The CDR3 is 15 amino acids. The CDR3 reads CSARDPPRNGNEQFF. CDR3 sequence (DNA): TGCAGTGCTAGAGATCCACCGCGGAACGGCAATGAGCAGTTCTTC.

The J gene is TRBJ2-1, the V gene TRBV9, with TRBD2 identical over 8 bases. The CDR3 loop spans 15 amino acids. V shed 4 bases and J 7 bases; nucleotides not matched to a gene: 10. Germline CDR1 SGDLS, CDR2 YYNGEE. This CDR3 is CASSTGGAGWNEQFF. In nucleotides, the CDR3 is TGTGCCAGCAGCACCGGGGGGGCGGGATGGAATGAGCAGTTCTTC.

CDR3 coding DNA: TGTGCCAGCAGCTTAGGAGGAGCCCACGAGCAGTACTTC. It codes for CASSLGGAHEQYF. The rearrangement uses TRBV7-2 and TRBJ2-7; D is undetermined. Trimming shortened V by 1 base and J by 5 bases, and 9 bases separated the two germline ends. CDR3 size: 13 residues. The germline V gene has CDR1 SGHTA and CDR2 FQGNSA.

This clonotype has a count of ten or more. This chain links TRBV6-1 with TRBJ2-2; TRBD1 or TRBD2 may be the D gene (5 bases each). Germline V gives CDR1 MNHNS, CDR2 SASEGT. Trimming took 7 bases from V and 6 from J, leaving 15 bases between them. The CDR3 extends over 14 amino acids. Here the CDR3 reads CASTSTGTPGELFF. The CDR3 DNA reads as TGTGCCAGCACCTCAACCGGGACCCCCGGGGAGCTGTTTTTT.

This chain uses TRBV5-1 with TRBJ2-7; 16 bases align to TRBD2. Germline CDR1 and CDR2: SGHRS and YFSETQ. The ends lost 7 bases at V and 2 bases at J; junction bases unmatched: 9. The CDR3 totals 17 residues. The CDR3 DNA reads TGCGCCAGCGCCGGGACTAGCGGGAGGGCCCACCCCTACGAGCAGTACTTC. Its protein is CASAGTSGRAHPYEQYF.

This clonotype showed up just a few times. The gene calls are TRBV6-1 and TRBJ2-1; D assignment may be TRBD1 or TRBD2 (6 bases each). The CDR3 is 14 residues long. The germline V gene has CDR1 MNHNS and CDR2 SASEGT. Trimming removed 5 bases from V and 7 bases from J, with 15 bases in between. The CDR3 here is CASSTDRGGNEQFF. CDR3 DNA: TGTGCCAGCAGTACGGACCGAGGGGGGAATGAGCAGTTCTTC.

On this clonotype: One end of the junction fails to match germline, which may point to a read error. The chain is built from TRBV20-1 and TRBJ2-7; TRBD2 might be the D (6 bases). CDR3 size: 14 residues. In germline, CDR1 is DFQATT, CDR2 SNEGSKA (reference sequence). The CDR3 is CSARGEVRTYEQHF. The CDR3 coding sequence is TGCAGTGCTAGAGGGGAGGTCAGGACTTACGAGCAGCACTTC.

The chain couples TRBV29-1 to TRBJ2-7; possible D gene TRBD1, 5 bases. The V end was cut by 1 base, the J end by 5 bases, with 12 bases between. The CDR3 sequence is 13 residues long. Looked up from germline, CDR1 is SQVTM and CDR2 is ANQGSEA. CDR3 sequence reads: CSVEGQGYDEQYF. DNA for the CDR3: TGCAGCGTTGAAGGCCAGGGTTACGACGAGCAGTACTTC.

The V call is TRBV5-1, the J call TRBJ1-3, with 8 nucleotides matching TRBD1. Germline CDR1 SGHRS, CDR2 YFSETQ. After removal of 4 bases from V and 4 bases from J, the junction contained 13 bases not matched to a gene. This CDR3 comprises 17 residues. CDR3 nucleotide sequence: TGCGCCAGCAGCCCAGGCCGGACAGGGTTGAGCGGAAACACCATATATTTT. Its translation: CASSPGRTGLSGNTIYF.

This clonotype was counted a few times. V and J are TRBV7-3 and TRBJ2-7; the match to TRBD1 covers 10 bases. Germline V gene data show CDR1 as SGHTA and CDR2 as FQGTGA. Germline trimming cut 3 bases from V and 5 bases from J; bases unmatched to any gene: 4. The CDR3 sequence is 14 residues long. The CDR3 DNA sequence: TGTGCCAGCAGCTTGGGACAGGGGCATCACGAGCAGTACTTC. Translation: CASSLGQGHHEQYF.

This chain connects TRBV18 to TRBJ2-7; D is unclear. The germline gives CDR1 KGHSH, CDR2 LQKENI. The germline V and J ends were trimmed by 2 bases and 3 bases, with 8 bases remaining between them. The CDR3 contains 13 residues. CDR3 DNA sequence: TGTGCCAGCTCACCAAAAGGGATCTACGAGCAGTACTTC. It codes for CASSPKGIYEQYF.

A few counts support this clonotype. This chain links TRBV24-1 with TRBJ1-5, with TRBD1 matching 8 bases. J gave up 2 bases and V 5 bases, and 7 bases lay outside the gene matches. The CDR3 has 16 residues. Germline CDR1 reads KGHDR; CDR2 reads SFDVKD. The CDR3 protein is CATSAQGAPGNQPQHF. CDR3 nucleotides: TGTGCCACCAGTGCCCAGGGGGCGCCGGGCAATCAGCCCCAGCATTTT.